This TCR beta chain was identified in a study of blood T cell repertoires in COVID-19. The overall study: Collection of acute and convalescent COVID-19 samples took place in the United States, Italy and Spain. From T cells, B-cell-depleted T cells, or PBMCs came the material, which was cDNA or gDNA.

Germline CDR1 reads DFQATT; CDR2 reads SNEGSKA (reference sequence). The CDR3 extends over 18 amino acids. J was trimmed by 1 base and V by 3 bases; bases with no gene match: 13. In the authors' methods: Reference gene primer amplification yielded estimated nucleated cell counts. Clones were read by immunoSEQ multiplex PCR, and TCRdb kept only the in-frame ones, dropping some. That table furnishes V, J and clone size, whereas the DNA furnished D and trimming. The sample includes over 200,000 clones, 65% to 85% of them seen just once. The sequencing sample was made of peripheral blood. The sequence was collected from a man older than 75 with acute or convalescent COVID-19. This rearrangement joins TRBV20-1 to TRBJ2-3; TRBD2 matches 10 bases. This CDR3 reads CSASQRRIAGGGTDTQYF. The CDR3 DNA reads as TGCAGTGCTAGTCAAAGACGTATAGCGGGAGGCGGCACAGATACGCAGTATTTT.